The 21 T cell receptor beta chains reported below all come from one sample, sequenced in a study of blood T cell repertoires in COVID-19. Using immunoSEQ multiplex PCR, the repertoire was profiled, and TCRdb retains in-frame clones only, with some absent. This table has hundreds of thousands of clones, almost 90% appearing once. Sequenced input: peripheral blood. These receptors were obtained from an elderly man with acute or convalescent COVID-19.

The gene calls are TRBV7-9 and TRBJ2-3, with 7 bases aligning to TRBD1. The V gene end was trimmed by 5 bases and the J gene end by 10 bases; junction bases not matched to a gene: 12. There are 14 residues in the CDR3. Germline V lookup: CDR1 SEHNR, CDR2 FQNEAQ (reference sequence). CDR3: CASSLGQVPEAQYF. CDR3 sequence (DNA): TGTGCCAGCAGCCTTGGACAGGTCCCAGAAGCGCAGTATTTT.

Here the CDR3 DNA reads TGTGCCAGCAGCAATAGTCACAGGCGCCGCTACGAGCAGTACTTC. It yields the protein CASSNSHRRRYEQYF. The chain combines TRBV21-1 with TRBJ2-7; the D call TRBD1 from the table was never checked on the DNA. TRBV21-1 is deemed a pseudogene. The CDR3 runs 15 residues.

Only one count was recorded for this clone. For the CDR3, the DNA is TGTGCCAGCAGCCCGCCGGGACAGAACTATGGCTACACCTTC. Translation gives CASSPPGQNYGYTF. The chain carries TRBV5-6 and TRBJ1-2, with TRBD1 matching 7 bases. The CDR3 totals 14 residues. Germline V lookup: CDR1 SGHDT, CDR2 YYEEEE. The trim removed 4 bases at V and 2 bases at J, leaving 5 bases unmatched.

V usage is TRBV15 and J usage is TRBJ2-7, with TRBD2 as a possible D gene (5 bases). The CDR3 loop spans 17 amino acids. CDR1 is LNHNV and CDR2 is YYDKDF in the germline V gene (reference sequence). Deletions cut 0 bases from V and 0 bases from J, with 15 bases between. The DNA of the CDR3 is TGTGCCACCAGCAGAGATAGAGGGCGGCGGATCTCCTACGAGCAGTACTTC. Its protein product is CATSRDRGRRISYEQYF.

Note on this clone: A much more abundant neighbour one base away suggests this may be a read error. The chain combines TRBV7-6 with TRBJ1-1; D unresolved. V was clipped by 2 bases and J by 1 base, with 5 bases between them. Germline V gene sequence: CDR1 SGHVS, CDR2 FNYEAQ. This CDR3 spans 13 amino acids. The CDR3 reads CASSLTENTEAFF. CDR3 DNA sequence: TGTGCCAGCAGCTTAACAGAGAACACTGAAGCTTTCTTT. Full variable domain (remainder filled in from reference TRBV7-6 and TRBJ1-1): GAGVSQSPRYKVTKRGQDVALRCDPISGHVSLYWYRQALGQGPEFLTYFNYEAQQDKSGLPNDRFSAERPEGSISTLTIQRTEQRDSAMYRCASSLTENTEAFFGQGTRLTVV.

V gene TRBV15 combines with J gene TRBJ1-2; D uncertain. CDR1 is LNHNV, CDR2 YYDKDF, per germline (reference sequence). The length of the CDR3 is 14 residues. V lost 2 bases and J lost 8, with 15 bases in between. Written as DNA, the CDR3 is TGTGCCACCAGCAGAAATACAGCCCCTAGCGGCTACACCTTC. Its translation is CATSRNTAPSGYTF.

The rearrangement uses TRBV7-3 and TRBJ2-7; unclear D gene. The CDR3 sequence is 14 residues long. From germline, CDR1 is SGHTA and CDR2 FQGTGA. V was trimmed by 1 base and J by 4 bases, leaving 11 bases between them. The CDR3 DNA is TGTGCCAGCAGCTTAATGTCTCCCCCTTACGAGCAGTACTTC. The encoded protein is CASSLMSPPYEQYF.

The chain links TRBV19 to TRBJ2-3, with TRBD1 identical over 9 bases. CDR1 is LNHDA and CDR2 is SQIVND in the germline V gene (reference sequence). This CDR3 is 13 amino acids long. Trimming cost V 5 bases and J 6 bases; bases outside gene matches: 3. CDR3 amino acids: CASSRTGADTQYF. The CDR3 coding sequence is TGTGCCAGTAGTCGGACAGGGGCCGATACGCAGTATTTT. Full variable domain (remainder filled in from reference TRBV19 and TRBJ2-3): DGGITQSPKYLFRKEGQNVTLSCEQNLNHDAMYWYRQDPGQGLRLIYYSQIVNDFQKGDIAEGYSVSREKKESFPLTVTSAQKNPTAFYLCASSRTGADTQYFGPGTRLTVL.

J is TRBJ1-5 and V is TRBV4-1; 7 bases map to TRBD1. Germline V gene data show CDR1 as MGHRA and CDR2 as YSYEKL. This CDR3 is 20 amino acids long. V was pared by 1 base and J by 0 bases, with 15 bases of the junction left unmatched. The CDR3 reads CASSQVLSAGGNYSNQPQHF. In DNA, the CDR3 is TGCGCCAGCAGCCAAGTATTATCGGCAGGGGGGAACTATAGCAATCAGCCCCAGCATTTT.

The rearrangement joins TRBV7-9 to TRBJ2-3, with TRBD2 as a possible D gene (6 bases). Trimming took off 4 bases at V and 6 bases at J, with 11 bases between the two ends. CDR1 is SEHNR, CDR2 FQNEAQ, per germline (reference sequence). The CDR3 covers 13 residues. The CDR3 reads CASSSGLGDTQYF. The DNA of the CDR3 is TGTGCCAGCAGCTCGGGACTTGGGGATACGCAGTATTTT.

The table lists this clone with a count of one. V is TRBV6-5 and J is TRBJ1-5, with 7 bases lining up with TRBD1. Germline loops: CDR1 MNHEY, CDR2 SVGAGI. V was pared by 0 bases and J by 6 bases, with 5 bases of the junction left unmatched. This CDR3 comprises 15 residues. The CDR3 nucleotides read TGTGCCAGCAGTTACTCGAGTAACAGGGGTCAGCCCCAGCATTTT. It is translated as CASSYSSNRGQPQHF.

The chain links TRBV2 to TRBJ1-5, with 11 bases matching TRBD1. J gave up 6 bases and V 6 bases, and 7 bases lay outside the gene matches. Germline assignment: CDR1 SNHLY and CDR2 FYNNEI. This CDR3 spans 15 amino acids. The CDR3: CASRQGTGGGQPQHF. CDR3 in DNA: TGTGCCAGCAGGCAAGGGACAGGGGGAGGTCAGCCCCAGCATTTT.

At least ten counts were recorded for this clone. The V gene is TRBV19, the J gene TRBJ2-7; TRBD1 agrees at 12 bases. This CDR3 is 16 amino acids long. Germline V gene data show CDR1 as LNHDA and CDR2 as SQIVND (reference sequence). The V gene end was trimmed by 5 bases and the J gene end by 4 bases; junction bases not matched to a gene: 9. The DNA for the CDR3 is TGTGCCAGTAGTTTTTCTCTGGGACAGGGGGCTTACGAGCAGTACTTC. This gives the protein CASSFSLGQGAYEQYF.

The chain has TRBV6-1 and TRBJ1-3; 7 bases map to TRBD1. V was clipped by 2 bases and J by 6 bases; unmatched bases: 10. Germline V gene data show CDR1 as MNHNS and CDR2 as SASEGT. The CDR3 consists of 16 residues. The CDR3 reads CASSESTGLGTNTIYF. The CDR3, as DNA: TGTGCCAGCAGTGAATCGACAGGGCTAGGGACAAACACCATATATTTT.

The V gene is TRBV3-1 (or the pseudogene TRBV3-2), the J gene TRBJ2-5; 8 positions agree with TRBD1. Trimming cost V 4 bases and J 3 bases; bases outside gene matches: 4. Germline V gives CDR1 LGHDT, CDR2 YNNKEL (reference sequence). The CDR3 extends over 14 amino acids. The CDR3 DNA reads as TGTGCCAGCAGCCCATGGACAGGGAAAGAGACCCAGTACTTC. Its translation: CASSPWTGKETQYF.

The chain is built from TRBV5-1 and TRBJ2-5; D is ambiguous. The V gene's germline CDR1 is SGHRS and CDR2 YFSETQ. V shed 3 bases and J shed 1 base, with 16 bases lying between them. This CDR3 region has 16 residues. This CDR3 reads CASSSGTILSQETQYF. The CDR3 DNA follows: TGCGCCAGCAGCTCCGGAACTATATTATCCCAAGAGACCCAGTACTTC. Full variable domain (rest looked up from reference TRBV5-1 and TRBJ2-5): KAGVTQTPRYLIKTRGQQVTLSCSPISGHRSVSWYQQTPGQGLQFLFEYFSETQRNKGNFPGRFSGRQFSNSRSEMNVSTLELGDSALYLCASSSGTILSQETQYFGPGTRLLVL.

The chain combines TRBV2 with TRBJ1-3; D is uncertain. Germline V gene data show CDR1 as SNHLY and CDR2 as FYNNEI. V was clipped by 8 bases and J by 0 bases, with 11 bases between them. The CDR3 is made up of 14 amino acids. CDR3 protein: CASELLSSGNTIYF. In DNA, the CDR3 is TGTGCCAGCGAGCTGCTGAGCTCTGGAAACACCATATATTTT.

J is TRBJ2-2 and V is TRBV9; 15 bases are shared with TRBD2. Trimming took 4 bases from V and 5 from J; bases not matched to a gene: 6. Germline values: CDR1 SGDLS, CDR2 YYNGEE. The CDR3 has 17 amino acids. In nucleotides, the CDR3 is TGTGCCAGCAGCCTTCGGACTAGCGGGAGGGGTACCGGGGAGCTGTTTTTT. It yields the protein CASSLRTSGRGTGELFF.

V gene TRBV19 combines with J gene TRBJ1-5, with 8 bases fitting TRBD1. The V and J ends lost 7 bases and 6 bases, in that order; junction bases with no gene match: 8. This CDR3 region has 14 residues. Germline V CDR1 and CDR2: LNHDA, SQIVND (reference sequence). CDR3 coding DNA: TGTGCCAGTACCGGGCAGGGGGCTCCTCAGCCCCAGCATTTT. Its protein product is CASTGQGAPQPQHF. The full variable domain, rest sourced from reference TRBV19 and TRBJ1-5, is DGGITQSPKYLFRKEGQNVTLSCEQNLNHDAMYWYRQDPGQGLRLIYYSQIVNDFQKGDIAEGYSVSREKKESFPLTVTSAQKNPTAFYLCASTGQGAPQPQHFGDGTRLSIL.

This chain uses TRBV2 with TRBJ1-2, with 9 bases matching TRBD1. The germline gives CDR1 SNHLY, CDR2 FYNNEI. This CDR3 has 14 amino acids. With V trimmed by 4 bases and J by 7 bases, 7 bases remained unmatched. The CDR3 nucleotides read TGTGCCAGCAGTGGGGGGGACAGGGTAGGTGGCTACACCTTC. As protein: CASSGGDRVGGYTF.

CDR3 loop: CASSPSGQSGNTIYF. In DNA form, the CDR3 reads TGTGCCAGCTCACCTTCTGGGCAGTCTGGAAACACCATATATTTT. The chain has TRBV18 and TRBJ1-3; D remains unclear. Germline V gene sequence: CDR1 KGHSH, CDR2 LQKENI. This CDR3 comprises 15 residues. With 3 bases removed from V and 1 base from J, the gap between germline ends came to 10 bases.